Presented here are 22 T cell receptor beta chains from one specimen sequenced in a study of CD8 T cells in Susac syndrome. A quantity of about 0.5 to 1 ug RNA underwent reverse transcription using random hexamers. TCRdb re-called the immunoSEQ multiplex PCR reads with MiXCR, one entry per CDR3 protein. The sample consists of around 130,000 distinct CDR3 sequences, approximately 79% of them appearing once. Specimen: CD8+ T cells from PBMCs. Receptors were obtained from a human donor with multiple sclerosis.

The chain recombines TRBV12-3 or TRBV12-4 with TRBJ2-7; D is tentatively TRBD1 or TRBD2 (5 bases each). Between the trimmed V and J ends, which lost 5 bases and 5 bases, there was a span of 13 bases. The CDR3 totals 13 residues. The CDR3: CASSPKGRHEQYV. In nucleotides, the CDR3 is TGTGCCAGCAGTCCGAAGGGACGGCACGAGCAGTACGTC.

With respect to this clonotype: The junction shows a germline mismatch at one end, possibly a read error. V and J are TRBV12-3 or TRBV12-4 and TRBJ1-5; D is unresolved. The CDR3 is 13 residues long. CDR3 nucleotide sequence: TGTGCCAGCAGTTTGGGTAGCAATCAGCACCAGCATTTT. Its translation: CASSLGSNQHQHF.

CDR3 nucleotide sequence: TGTGCCAGCAGCTTAGACAGAGATAGAAACACCGGGGAGCTGTTTTTT. It codes for CASSLDRDRNTGELFF. The V call is TRBV7-6, the J call TRBJ2-2; D not resolved. The CDR3 consists of 16 residues. V was trimmed by 1 base and J by 2 bases, leaving 11 bases between them. Germline assignment: CDR1 SGHVS and CDR2 FNYEAQ. Variable domain in full (rest from reference TRBV7-6 and TRBJ2-2): GAGVSQSPRYKVTKRGQDVALRCDPISGHVSLYWYRQALGQGPEFLTYFNYEAQQDKSGLPNDRFSAERPEGSISTLTIQRTEQRDSAMYRCASSLDRDRNTGELFFGEGSRLTVL.

On this clonotype itself: Germline and junction disagree at one end, which may indicate a read error. The chain has TRBV29-1 and TRBJ2-2; D perhaps matches TRBD1 (5 bases). Germline CDR1 is SQVTM and CDR2 is ANQGSEA. The CDR3 runs to 14 residues. CDR3 in DNA: TGCAGCGTTGAAACTACTGCGGACACCAGGGAGCTGTTTTTT. Its protein product is CSVETTADTRELFF.

The V gene is TRBV19, the J gene TRBJ2-1, with no clear D. CDR3 size: 14 residues. The germline gives CDR1 LNHDA, CDR2 SQIVND (reference sequence). Trimming left V 6 bases short and J 4 bases short, with 13 bases between. For the CDR3, the DNA is TGTGCCAGTAGCTTAACCCAGAGTTACAATGAGCAGTTCTTC. Residues: CASSLTQSYNEQFF.

This clonotype was detected only a few times. The chain joins TRBV4-1 to TRBJ1-2; D possibly corresponds to TRBD1 (6 bases). The V gene lost 3 bases and the J gene lost 8 bases, with 16 bases spanning the gap. The germline V gene encodes CDR1 MGHRA and CDR2 YSYEKL. The CDR3 has 14 amino acids. The CDR3 coding sequence is TGCGCCAGCAGCCATTACCAGACAGGAGAAGGCTACACCTTC. Translating gives CASSHYQTGEGYTF.

This rearrangement joins TRBV12-3 or TRBV12-4 to TRBJ2-5; D is possibly TRBD2 (5 bases). The length of the CDR3 is 14 residues. V lost 2 bases and J 5 bases, leaving 12 bases between the germline ends. CDR3 DNA sequence: TGTGCCAGCAGTTTAACTTTGCGAGGGGAGACCCAGTACTTC. It is translated as CASSLTLRGETQYF.

The V gene is TRBV9, the J gene TRBJ1-1, with no clear D. The germline gives CDR1 SGDLS, CDR2 YYNGEE. The CDR3 is 14 residues long. V shed 3 bases and J shed 6 bases, with 15 bases lying between them. This CDR3 is CASSEGGLEAEAFF. The CDR3 nucleotides read TGTGCCAGCAGCGAGGGCGGTTTAGAGGCTGAAGCTTTCTTT.

In nucleotides, the CDR3 is TGTGCCAGCAGTGAGTTAGCGGTGTACAATGAGCAGTTCTTC. Translation: CASSELAVYNEQFF. The V gene is TRBV2, the J gene TRBJ2-1; perhaps TRBD2 as D (6 bases). This CDR3 comprises 14 residues. Between the trimmed V and J ends, which lost 3 bases and 4 bases, there was a span of 10 bases. CDR1 is SNHLY and CDR2 is FYNNEI in the germline V gene.

This clonotype has only a few counts. The V gene is TRBV6-1, the J gene TRBJ2-6; D is uncertain. CDR1 and CDR2 from the germline V gene are MNHNS and SASEGT. Deletions cut 7 bases from V and 3 bases from J, with 4 bases between. The CDR3 covers 12 residues. The CDR3 sequence is CASKDGANVLTF. The CDR3, as DNA: TGTGCCAGCAAGGATGGGGCCAACGTCCTGACTTTC.

The chain couples TRBV5-4 to TRBJ2-7, with a weak D call TRBD1 (6 bases). V lost 4 bases and J 3 bases, leaving 17 bases between the germline ends. Germline V gene lookup returns CDR1 SGHNT and CDR2 YYREEE (reference sequence). The CDR3 is 15 residues long. The CDR3 loop is CASSGPGTPVYEQYF. As DNA, the CDR3 is TGTGCCAGCAGCGGACCCGGGACACCGGTCTACGAGCAGTACTTC.

V and J are TRBV12-3 or TRBV12-4 and TRBJ2-3, with 10 bases aligning to TRBD2. With V trimmed by 3 bases and J by 2 bases, 11 bases remained unmatched. CDR3 size: 18 residues. Here the CDR3 reads CASSFGLAVSPDTDTQYF. In DNA, the CDR3 is TGTGCCAGCAGTTTTGGACTAGCGGTCTCGCCAGACACAGATACGCAGTATTTT.

CDR3 protein: CASSFKSTNEKLFF. CDR3 in DNA: TGTGCCAGCAGCTTCAAGAGTACTAATGAAAAACTGTTTTTT. V gene TRBV5-6 combines with J gene TRBJ1-4; D ambiguous. Between the trimmed V and J ends, which lost 2 bases and 2 bases, there was a span of 7 bases. The CDR3 spans 14 residues. Germline values: CDR1 SGHDT, CDR2 YYEEEE.

The chain combines TRBV28 with TRBJ1-2; 10 nucleotides line up with TRBD1. The CDR3 sequence is 16 residues long. Germline CDR1 and CDR2: MDHEN and SYDVKM. V lost 10 bases and J lost 2; bases outside the gene matches: 13. Written as DNA, the CDR3 is TGTGCCACCCTACCCCGACAGGGGGCCGAGAACTATGGCTACACCTTC. Translated: CATLPRQGAENYGYTF.

The chain uses TRBV10-3 and TRBJ1-5; 7 nucleotides match TRBD1. Unmatched junction bases numbered 7, after V lost 8 bases and J lost 0 bases. The CDR3 is 15 residues long. Germline CDR1 reads ENHRY; CDR2 reads SYGVKD. The CDR3 spells CAIGGQYDSNQPQHF. CDR3 in DNA: TGTGCCATCGGGGGACAGTATGATAGCAATCAGCCCCAGCATTTT.

The V and J genes are TRBV12-3 or TRBV12-4 and TRBJ2-1; D gene unclear. V lost 5 bases to trimming and J lost 8 bases, with 16 bases between them. This CDR3 contains 14 residues. The CDR3 region is CASSPHTPLDEQFF. The DNA of the CDR3 is TGTGCCAGCAGTCCACACACACCTCTCGATGAGCAGTTCTTC.

The CDR3: CSAYNDRESNQPQHF. CDR3 nucleotide sequence: TGCAGTGCTTATAATGACAGGGAGAGCAATCAGCCCCAGCATTTT. This rearrangement joins TRBV20-1 to TRBJ1-5, with TRBD1 identical over 7 bases. From germline, CDR1 is DFQATT and CDR2 SNEGSKA (reference sequence). This CDR3 is 15 amino acids long. V trimming: 5 bases; J trimming: 1 base; junction bases outside the gene matches: 8.

The chain joins TRBV12-3 or TRBV12-4 to TRBJ2-3; D unclear. This CDR3 contains 14 residues. The V end lost 1 base, the J end lost 1 base, and 6 bases lay between the germline ends. CDR3 bases: TGTGCCAGCAGTTTAGTATCACGCACAGATACGCAGTATTTT. This codes for CASSLVSRTDTQYF.

The chain carries TRBV12-3 or TRBV12-4 and TRBJ1-2, with D maybe TRBD1 (5 bases). The V end was cut by 2 bases, the J end by 4 bases, with 11 bases between. The CDR3 length is 14 residues. The CDR3 region has the DNA TGTGCCAGCAGTTTAATGGGGGATGCCTATGGCTACACCTTC. Its protein product is CASSLMGDAYGYTF.

The chain's CDR3 is CASSYEWAYEQYF. The CDR3 DNA sequence: TGTGCCAGCAGTTATGAGTGGGCCTACGAGCAGTACTTC. The chain joins TRBV6-6 to TRBJ2-7; D not certain. V lost 3 bases and J lost 2, with 8 bases in between. The CDR3 spans 13 residues. In germline, CDR1 is MNHNY, CDR2 SVGAGI (reference sequence).

This clonotype was detected once. The J gene is TRBJ2-2, the V gene TRBV4-1; tentatively, D is TRBD2 (6 bases). This CDR3 contains 14 residues. Trimming left V 0 bases short and J 6 bases short, with 8 bases between. Germline CDR1 and CDR2: MGHRA and YSYEKL. The CDR3 DNA reads as TGCGCCAGCAGCCAAGATCGCGGGGCCGGGGAGCTGTTTTTT. This sequence encodes CASSQDRGAGELFF.

The V gene is TRBV19, the J gene TRBJ1-1; D ambiguous. V was clipped by 2 bases and J by 8 bases, with 12 bases between them. Looked up from germline, CDR1 is LNHDA and CDR2 is SQIVND (reference sequence). This CDR3 has 13 amino acids. The CDR3, as DNA: TGTGCCAGTAGTATAATTTACGGTACAGAAGCTTTCTTT. Translated, it gives CASSIIYGTEAFF.